This is a list of T cell receptor beta chains from one sample in a study of blood T cell repertoires in COVID-19. The assay was immunoSEQ multiplex PCR, and TCRdb's table has in-frame clones only and misses some. The sample consists of 60,000 to 65,000 clones, 70% to 85% of them appearing once. Sequenced: peripheral blood. The receptors come from a woman in her sixties with acute or convalescent COVID-19. Both conserved end residues are part of each CDR3. Fields, in order: CDR3 DNA, CDR3 protein, D gene, V gene, J gene, clone size. The D gene is left open where the match is weak. A clone size is listed for some rows: how often the clone was seen (once, few, many), or a class if it is expanded.

TGTGCCTGGAGTGTACAGAAAGCGGGGGGGCGGCGAGAGCAGTTCTTC	CAWSVQKAGGRREQFF	TRBD2	TRBV30	TRBJ2-1	.
TGTGCCAGCAACCTTGACAGGGGGAATTCACCCCTCCACTTT	CASNLDRGNSPLHF	TRBD1	TRBV2	TRBJ1-6	once
TGTGCCAGCAGCTCACCTGCAGGGTTTCAGAGTGAAAAACTGTTTTTT	CASSSPAGFQSEKLFF	.	TRBV3-1/TRBV3-2	TRBJ1-4	.
TGTGCCAGCAGCCCGGGACAGGGGCTGGTTTATGGCTACACCTTC	CASSPGQGLVYGYTF	TRBD1	TRBV5-4	TRBJ1-2	many
TGTGCCAGCAGCGCAGGGGGACCGAACACTGAAGCTTTCTTT	CASSAGGPNTEAFF	TRBD1	TRBV2	TRBJ1-1	.
TGTGCCAGCAGTTTCGGACAGGGCGTTGGCTCACCCCTCCACTTT	CASSFGQGVGSPLHF	TRBD1	TRBV14	TRBJ1-6	.
TGCAGCGTTGACGAGGGGGCCACTGAAGCTTTCTTT	CSVDEGATEAFF	TRBD1	TRBV29-1	TRBJ1-1	once
TGTGCCAGCAGCCAAGTACCGCTCTGGACAGGGTTGAACACTGAAGCTTTCTTT	CASSQVPLWTGLNTEAFF	TRBD1	TRBV14	TRBJ1-1	few
TGTGCCAGTAGTATAGTGGCAGGGGACGCCTACGAGCAGTACTTC	CASSIVAGDAYEQYF	.	TRBV19	TRBJ2-7	.
TGTGCCAGTAGTAGGTCAGGGCAGGGGGCAGGACAGCCCCAGCATTTT	CASSRSGQGAGQPQHF	TRBD1	TRBV19	TRBJ1-5	.
TGTGCCATCAGTGAGTCGGGAGGACGGGCGAGCTACACCTTC	CAISESGGRASYTF	.	TRBV10-3	TRBJ1-2	.
TGCGCCAGCAGCCAAGATAATATTCAGCCCCAGCATTTT	CASSQDNIQPQHF	.	TRBV4-1	TRBJ1-5	few
TGTGCCAGCAGCCTACAGCCAAACTCTGGAAACACCATATATTTT	CASSLQPNSGNTIYF	.	TRBV9	TRBJ1-3	.
TGTGCCAGCAGTTTACTACCGACAGGGGACTTCTATGGCTACACCTTC	CASSLLPTGDFYGYTF	TRBD1	TRBV27	TRBJ1-2	few
TGCAGCGGGCGGTCAGGGGGAACTGAAGCTTTCTTT	CSGRSGGTEAFF	TRBD1	TRBV29-1	TRBJ1-1	.
TGTGCCAGCAGCGTTATAGCGGGGAGCAATGAGCAGTTCTTC	CASSVIAGSNEQFF	TRBD2	TRBV9	TRBJ2-1	.
TGCGCCAGCAGCAGGGGACAGGGGGTTGCCTACGAGCAGTACTTC	CASSRGQGVAYEQYF	TRBD1	TRBV5-1	TRBJ2-7	many
TGTGCCAGCAACCCGGGACAGGGGGCTGATAATGAAAAACTGTTTTTT	CASNPGQGADNEKLFF	TRBD1	TRBV2	TRBJ1-4	few
TGTGCCAGTAGTCGTCAGGGCTACGAGCAGTACTTC	CASSRQGYEQYF	.	TRBV19	TRBJ2-7	.
TGTGCCAGTACGGTGGGCTGGAACACTGAAGCTTTCTTT	CASTVGWNTEAFF	.	TRBV19	TRBJ1-1	.
TGTGCCAGCAGCGCTTATGACAGTCTCTCTGGAAACACCATATATTTT	CASSAYDSLSGNTIYF	.	TRBV9	TRBJ1-3	.
TGTGCCAGCGGGTCTAGCGGGGGAGATACGCAGTATTTT	CASGSSGGDTQYF	TRBD2	TRBV9	TRBJ2-3	.